The 3 T cell receptor beta chains given below trace back to one sample, sequenced in a study of relationships among human T cell subsets. CD4+ cells were positively selected first, then anti-CD25 beads isolated CD4+CD25+ regulatory T cells. TCR alpha and beta CDR3s were amplified from mRNA by semiquantitative ARM-PCR. In ARM-PCR, communal superprimers followed tagged nested gene-specific primers for exponential amplification. TCRdb called the multiplex PCR reads again in MiXCR, with one record for every CDR3 protein. The repertoire has about 14,000 distinct CDR3 sequences, approximately 60% of them found once; the top ten carry roughly 2%. Input material: Tregs sorted from blood. Every receptor here comes from a man in his forties or fifties in good health.

The chain carries TRBV29-1 and TRBJ2-3, with D maybe TRBD2 (6 bases). Germline V CDR1 and CDR2: SQVTM, ANQGSEA. V was clipped by 0 bases and J by 4 bases, with 11 bases between them. CDR3 size: 14 residues. CDR3 in amino acids: CSVEESTSPDTQYF. The CDR3 DNA reads TGCAGCGTTGAAGAGTCCACTAGCCCAGATACGCAGTATTTT.

This clonotype turned up a few times. The chain employs TRBV6-6 and TRBJ2-3; D call uncertain. Trimming left V 6 bases short and J 4 bases short, with 5 bases between. Germline-derived CDR1 and CDR2 are MNHNY and SVGAGI (reference sequence). The CDR3 extends over 11 amino acids. The CDR3 nucleotides are TGTGCCAGCAGCCAGGCAGATACGCAGTATTTT. Its protein is CASSQADTQYF.

The rearrangement joins TRBV28 to TRBJ1-6; the D is unclear. The germline gives CDR1 MDHEN, CDR2 SYDVKM. Deletions cut 1 base from V and 8 bases from J, with 12 bases between. CDR3 length: 15 residues. The CDR3 coding sequence is TGTGCCAGCAGTTTATCGGGCAGTTTGGATTCACCCCTCCACTTT. Protein sequence: CASSLSGSLDSPLHF.